This T cell receptor beta chain derives from a study of T cells in Graves' hyperthyroidism and ophthalmopathy. Study-wide points: Clonotypes that were expanded in thyroid above 0.001 mostly appeared in blood too.

Clinical symptoms, serum thyroxine and TRAb, thyroid ultrasound and orbital computed tomography together formed the diagnostic basis. Researchers amplified the TCR beta CDR3 regions from RNA transcripts. When the TCR CDR3 underwent first-round RT-PCR, the HTBI primer set was used. MiXCR, applied by TCRdb to the multiplex PCR reads, yields one record per CDR3 protein. The repertoire consists of nearly 750,000 distinct CDR3 sequences, with roughly a third occurring once and the leading ten covering around 30%. A few counts support this clonotype. Its antigen is unknown. CDR1 and CDR2 (germline): MNHEY, SVGEGT. The CDR3 is 13 residues long. J was trimmed by 3 bases and V by 6 bases; bases with no gene match: 5.

The chain employs TRBV6-2 or TRBV6-3 and TRBJ2-7, with 7 bases that match TRBD1. Sequenced sample: blood. This clonotype was sampled from a middle-aged woman with Graves' hyperthyroidism. The chain's CDR3 is CASRATGLYEQYF. CDR3 nucleotides: TGTGCCAGCAGAGCGACAGGGCTCTACGAGCAGTACTTC.